This paragraph reports one TCR beta chain. This sample was included in a study of shared clonotypes between healthy human individuals. Trimming left V 0 bases short and J 0 bases short, with 12 bases between. In germline, CDR1 is WNHNN, CDR2 SYGVQD (reference sequence). The CDR3 spans 17 residues. Naive CD8 cells comprised CD45RO-negative, CCR7-positively selected cells, excluding terminally differentiated effector memory CD45RA+ cells. Every donor was a Caucasian adult from Nashville, Tennessee. The assay was immunoSEQ multiplex PCR, and TCRdb's table has in-frame clones only and misses some. The sample lists hundreds of thousands of clones; about 96% were seen once.

The sequence came from a woman younger than 45 in good health. V gene TRBV10-1 combines with J gene TRBJ2-1; D not resolved. The specimen sequenced was naive CD8+ T cells sorted from blood. The DNA for the CDR3 is TGCGCCAGCAGTGAGTCCAGGATAGCAGGCTCCTACAATGAGCAGTTCTTC. It yields the protein CASSESRIAGSYNEQFF.